The clone carrying this T cell receptor beta chain was counted only a few times. In germline, CDR1 is MDHEN, CDR2 SYDVKM. The CDR3 runs 14 residues. V lost 7 bases and J 0 bases, leaving 10 bases between the germline ends. Newly diagnosed hyperthyroidism patients aged 18 to 65 years had disease lasting under 2 months. It was uncontrolled infection, other autoimmune disease, pregnancy or lactation that excluded patients. Diagnoses used clinical symptoms, serum thyroxine and TRAb, thyroid ultrasound and orbital computed tomography. Any symptoms of ophthalmopathy came after the first hyperthyroidism diagnosis, from which the blood sample dates. The data originate from a study of T cells in Graves' hyperthyroidism and ophthalmopathy. RNA transcripts served as the template for amplifying TCR beta CDR3 regions. When the TCR CDR3 underwent first-round RT-PCR, the HTBI primer set was used. In TCRdb, the multiplex PCR reads were re-called with MiXCR into one record per CDR3 protein. The sample lists 370,000 or so distinct CDR3 sequences, 15% to 18% occurring once.

This receptor was obtained from a woman between 18 and 29 years old with Graves' hyperthyroidism that later progressed to Graves' ophthalmopathy. The chain uses TRBV28 and TRBJ2-4; weak D call: TRBD1 (5 bases). Material for sequencing was blood. CDR3 protein: CASKQGVAKNIQYF. CDR3 sequence (DNA): TGTGCCAGCAAACAAGGGGTAGCCAAAAACATTCAGTACTTC.